The rows below give T cell receptor beta chains drawn from one sample of a study of Ad26.COV2.S vaccination and SARS-CoV-2 variants. Clones were sequenced by immunoSEQ multiplex PCR, and TCRdb holds only the in-frame ones, with some missing. Of about 680,000 clones listed, about 89% were seen once; the top ten hold nearly 1.5%. Sequenced material: peripheral blood, taken in a trial of Ad26.COV2.S vaccine versus placebo. These receptors came from a person between 18 and 60 years old who received the Ad26.COV2.S COVID-19 vaccine or a placebo. Each CDR3 is given with its conserved first and last residue. A D gene is named only where the DNA matches it firmly.

cdr3_aa j_call d_call v_call
CASSETSGGTGELFF TRBJ2-2 TRBD2 TRBV9
CASSQSRGTRTYNEQFF TRBJ2-1 . TRBV6-6
CASSLQVYNEQFF TRBJ2-1 . TRBV7-2
CATSDLGGSSYNEQFF TRBJ2-1 TRBD2 TRBV24-1
CATSQATGGQPQHF TRBJ1-5 . TRBV15
CASSPRQGKNEQYF TRBJ2-7 TRBD1 TRBV19
CASSLGQRNYGYTF TRBJ1-2 . TRBV5-4
CASSWGPRGGPEAFF TRBJ1-1 . TRBV6-5
CAWNTGGELFF TRBJ2-2 . TRBV30
CASSDYSQGQPQHF TRBJ1-5 . TRBV2
CASSLISGGEREQYF TRBJ2-7 TRBD2 TRBV27
CASSPGTGGDEQYF TRBJ2-7 TRBD1 TRBV18
CATRHSYGYTF TRBJ1-2 . TRBV27
CASSFSGGARTGELFF TRBJ2-2 TRBD2 TRBV9
CASSLVASGSAGANVLTF TRBJ2-6 . TRBV5-6
CASSQVQVQGAIQETQYF TRBJ2-5 TRBD1 TRBV3-1/TRBV3-2
CASSPEQGNYGYTF TRBJ1-2 TRBD1 TRBV2
CASSPPNGAQETQYF TRBJ2-5 . TRBV18
CASSVGLAGGRGGEQYF TRBJ2-7 TRBD2 TRBV9
CASSQDRGAGSPLHF TRBJ1-6 . TRBV3-1/TRBV3-2
CASSQDRRGGHNEQFF TRBJ2-1 . TRBV4-2
CASSPPNWQTGNTIYF TRBJ1-3 . TRBV18
CASSLTRTGGNQPQHF TRBJ1-5 TRBD1 TRBV27
CASSQRSGVGANVLTF TRBJ2-6 . TRBV3-1/TRBV3-2
CASSTPRTQLTETQYF TRBJ2-5 . TRBV18
CASSPGEGNTIYF TRBJ1-3 . TRBV2
CASSQESGDEYF TRBJ2-7 . TRBV3-1/TRBV3-2
CASSFALAGVREQYF TRBJ2-7 TRBD2 TRBV7-9
CASSPMGQGLGVGEKLFF TRBJ1-4 TRBD1 TRBV18
CASIGTASDTQYF TRBJ2-3 . TRBV7-8
CASSYPPAGLNTEAFF TRBJ1-1 . TRBV6-6
CASSQRPGTNYGYTF TRBJ1-2 . TRBV5-1
CASGLRAGNTEAFF TRBJ1-1 . TRBV12-5
CASMSRRTQETQYF TRBJ2-5 . TRBV2
CASSPLASNSYGYTF TRBJ1-2 . TRBV7-9
CASSPQGSDTQYF TRBJ2-3 . TRBV6-5
CASSLFFGNNEQFF TRBJ2-1 . TRBV6-5
CASSIGGGGSYNEQFF TRBJ2-1 . TRBV19
CASSPLDSASTDTQYF TRBJ2-3 . TRBV18
CASSEGPTYEQYF TRBJ2-7 . TRBV9
CASSWGEVTEAFF TRBJ1-1 . TRBV7-3
CATRLAGGNEQFF TRBJ2-1 TRBD2 TRBV24-1
CASIGAGETQYF TRBJ2-5 . TRBV7-8
CASSGDRVYGEKLFF TRBJ1-4 TRBD1 TRBV9
CASSLGSWGAWNEQFF TRBJ2-1 . TRBV7-9
CASSWKPGLAGKEQFF TRBJ2-1 TRBD2 TRBV6-5
CASSRRDRSQETQYF TRBJ2-5 TRBD1 TRBV19
CASSPGTGGSPQHF TRBJ1-5 TRBD1 TRBV5-1
CASSLVGLRDPRGNQPQHF TRBJ1-5 . TRBV5-8
CASSLDGAGAEYEQYF TRBJ2-7 TRBD2 TRBV5-6
CASSNPRGLTQDQPQHF TRBJ1-5 TRBD1 TRBV3-1/TRBV3-2